The clone carrying this TCR beta chain appeared a single time. This sample is part of a study of blood T cell repertoires in COVID-19. V lost 3 bases and J 0 bases, leaving 4 bases between the germline ends. This CDR3 region has 13 residues. Germline CDR1 and CDR2: KGHDR and SFDVKD. TCRdb keeps only in-frame clones here, not all; method: immunoSEQ multiplex PCR. The sample comprises 230,000 or so clones, 80% to 85% of which are singletons, and approximately 5% rests with the top ten. J is TRBJ1-1 and V is TRBV24-1; D uncertain. This clonotype was obtained from a human donor in a cohort sampled during active COVID-19. The sequenced sample consisted of peripheral blood. The DNA of the CDR3 is TGTGCCACCAGTGATCGGTTGAACACTGAAGCTTTCTTT. Amino acid sequence: CATSDRLNTEAFF.